This T cell receptor (beta chain) appears in the sequencing data of a study of T cell repertoires in cytomegalovirus infection (dated by TCRdb to the late 2010s). Concerning the study at large: The peptide stimulations were aimed at well-studied HLA-B-restricted epitopes as well as recently identified HLA-C-restricted CMV epitopes, whose presentation resists viral immunomodulation. Donor HLA type was relevant to the analysis, as public TCR beta signatures indicated carriage of CMV infection together with the matching HLA type.

This clonotype was recorded many times. Its recognized antigen is unknown. Base qualities are missing; no much larger clone stands one base away. The CDR3 measures 15 amino acids from cysteine to phenylalanine. The entry retains the CDR3 DNA only, 45 bases that are in frame from base 1. The germline V gene yields SGHVS for CDR1 and FNYEAQ for CDR2. Trimming removed 5 bases from V and 5 bases from J; the gene matches leave 8 bases unexplained. The sample's treatment or condition label, decoded: in vitro stimulation with specific CMV peptide epitopes to enrich CMV-specific T cells. Reads for this sample came from an Illumina HiSeq 1500. TCRdb itself trimmed the public reads at Q25 with fastp, ran MiXCR and retained productive beta chains. Rows are combined by CDR3 protein, so each entry shows the most common genes and DNA. This sample lists some 940,000 distinct CDR3 sequences; 25% to 40% were detected once. The ten most abundant clones make up around 15% of the sample.

General study outcomes and caveats: In both this cohort and an independent cohort of approximately 350 donors, the cumulative frequency of public TCR beta family members distinguished carriers of CMV infection plus the relevant HLA type. The ex vivo response was dominated by HLA-C-restricted CMV-specific TCR beta clonotypes, which also provided the single most frequent clonotype in two of eight donors.

The chain is encoded by TRBV7-6 joined to TRBJ2-4; TRBD1 lines up with 8 middle nucleotides. The TCR originated in a human donor in good health (CMV status not recorded). Some clones in this sample may be carry-over from other donors' samples. The sequences come from cultured CD8+ T cells from PBMCs, collected from culture after CMV antigen stimulation. The encoded CDR3 is CASSITAGGENIQYF. Here is the DNA: TGTGCCAGCAGCATAACGGCAGGGGGCGAAAACATTCAGTACTTC.